Each of the 12 T cell receptor beta chains below was sequenced from the same sample in a study of patients and donors after allogeneic stem cell transplantation. One entry per CDR3 protein, called by TCRdb with MiXCR from the RT-PCR reads. The profile covers hundreds of thousands of distinct CDR3 sequences, with 15% to 20% appearing a single time and around 7.9% taken by the ten largest. The sequenced material came from blood, either unsorted or a sorted T cell fraction (not recorded which). These receptors were collected from a human donor who was either an allogeneic HSCT recipient or a stem cell or donor lymphocyte infusion donor (not recorded which). It is not recorded whose cells these are; they may come from a transplant donor.

This clonotype was seen only once. This chain connects TRBV6-2 or TRBV6-3 to TRBJ2-5; D is uncertain. With 5 bases removed from V and 2 bases from J, the gap between germline ends came to 12 bases. The CDR3 length is 14 residues. The V gene's germline CDR1 is MNHEY and CDR2 SVGEGT. The CDR3 here is CASSRAFAQETQYF. The CDR3, as DNA: TGTGCCAGCAGTAGGGCCTTCGCTCAAGAGACCCAGTACTTC.

V and J are TRBV12-3 or TRBV12-4 and TRBJ1-1; TRBD1 matches 8 bases. The CDR3 runs to 12 residues. V shed 6 bases, J shed 11 bases, and the junction held 8 bases outside the gene matches. This CDR3 is CASRENTGGAFF. DNA of the CDR3: TGTGCCAGCAGGGAGAATACAGGGGGGGCTTTCTTT.

The chain couples TRBV5-1 to TRBJ2-1; 9 bases match TRBD1. V lost 3 bases and J lost 3; bases outside the gene matches: 4. The CDR3 is 15 amino acids. Looked up from germline, CDR1 is SGHRS and CDR2 is YFSETQ. The CDR3 coding sequence is TGCGCCAGCAGCTCGGGACAGGGAGGCTACAATGAGCAGTTCTTC. This encodes CASSSGQGGYNEQFF.

This clonotype was observed a few times. The chain is built from TRBV5-6 and TRBJ2-3, with no clear D. CDR3 size: 14 residues. With 2 bases removed from V and 4 bases from J, the gap between germline ends came to 11 bases. Germline V gene sequence: CDR1 SGHDT, CDR2 YYEEEE. The CDR3 coding sequence is TGTGCCAGCAGCTTCGGTTTCGGCCCAGATACGCAGTATTTT. This codes for CASSFGFGPDTQYF.

This clonotype came up a few times. The chain combines TRBV12-3 or TRBV12-4 with TRBJ2-3; D unclear. CDR3 length: 14 residues. V gave up 4 bases and J gave up 2 bases, with 10 bases separating them. This chain's CDR3 is CASSWGFDTDTQYF. The DNA of the CDR3 is TGTGCCAGCAGTTGGGGATTCGACACAGATACGCAGTATTTT.

The rearrangement links TRBV5-6 to TRBJ1-1; D may be TRBD1 (6 bases). Germline V gives CDR1 SGHDT, CDR2 YYEEEE. The V end was cut by 2 bases, the J end by 6 bases, with 14 bases between. CDR3 length: 14 residues. The CDR3 DNA reads TGTGCCAGCAGCTTCACAGGGAGGTACGCTGAAGCTTTCTTT. Protein product: CASSFTGRYAEAFF.

Only a few counts were recorded for this clonotype. The chain has TRBV5-1 and TRBJ2-1; 8 bases align to TRBD1. Germline loops: CDR1 SGHRS, CDR2 YFSETQ. V shed 3 bases and J 8 bases; nucleotides not matched to a gene: 13. The CDR3 runs to 16 residues. Written as DNA, the CDR3 is TGCGCCAGCAGCTCAGGACAGGGCCGTTCCAGCGATGAGCAGTTCTTC. It is translated as CASSSGQGRSSDEQFF.

This chain uses TRBV19 with TRBJ1-5; D is ambiguous. The CDR3 runs to 15 residues. Germline loops: CDR1 LNHDA, CDR2 SQIVND (reference sequence). The V and J ends lost 0 bases and 0 bases respectively, with 6 bases between them. The chain's CDR3 is CASSIEGNSNQPQHF. The CDR3 DNA follows: TGTGCCAGTAGTATAGAAGGTAATAGCAATCAGCCCCAGCATTTT.

This chain links TRBV29-1 with TRBJ2-5; 8 nucleotides agree with TRBD1. Germline V gene lookup returns CDR1 SQVTM and CDR2 ANQGSEA. CDR3 length: 13 amino acids. The trim removed 5 bases at V and 4 bases at J, leaving 6 bases unmatched. CDR3 amino acids: CSVPPGGVETQYF. The CDR3 DNA follows: TGCAGCGTTCCCCCAGGGGGCGTAGAGACCCAGTACTTC.

V gene TRBV11-3 combines with J gene TRBJ2-5; TRBD1 agrees at 10 bases. CDR3 size: 16 residues. The V and J ends lost 1 base and 4 bases, in that order; junction bases with no gene match: 6. Germline CDR1 SGHNT, CDR2 YENEEA. CDR3 bases: TGTGCCAGCAGCTTAGTCTGGGACAGGGGTCGAGAGACCCAGTACTTC. It yields the protein CASSLVWDRGRETQYF.

This clonotype was seen only a few times. The chain carries TRBV25-1 and TRBJ1-1; tentatively, D is TRBD1 (5 bases). Germline assignment: CDR1 MGHDK and CDR2 SYGVNS. This CDR3 comprises 13 residues. V shed 8 bases and J shed 0 bases, with 10 bases lying between them. The DNA of the CDR3 is TGTGCCAGCTATGGACACATGAACACTGAAGCTTTCTTT. Protein: CASYGHMNTEAFF.

This clonotype has more than one count but fewer than ten. This chain uses TRBV7-2 with TRBJ2-6; D is ambiguous. Trimming shortened V by 2 bases and J by 2 bases, and 10 bases separated the two germline ends. This CDR3 contains 16 residues. The germline gives CDR1 SGHTA, CDR2 FQGNSA. The CDR3 spells CASSLHGLPGANVLTF. CDR3 DNA sequence: TGTGCCAGCAGCTTACACGGTTTACCTGGGGCCAACGTCCTGACTTTC.